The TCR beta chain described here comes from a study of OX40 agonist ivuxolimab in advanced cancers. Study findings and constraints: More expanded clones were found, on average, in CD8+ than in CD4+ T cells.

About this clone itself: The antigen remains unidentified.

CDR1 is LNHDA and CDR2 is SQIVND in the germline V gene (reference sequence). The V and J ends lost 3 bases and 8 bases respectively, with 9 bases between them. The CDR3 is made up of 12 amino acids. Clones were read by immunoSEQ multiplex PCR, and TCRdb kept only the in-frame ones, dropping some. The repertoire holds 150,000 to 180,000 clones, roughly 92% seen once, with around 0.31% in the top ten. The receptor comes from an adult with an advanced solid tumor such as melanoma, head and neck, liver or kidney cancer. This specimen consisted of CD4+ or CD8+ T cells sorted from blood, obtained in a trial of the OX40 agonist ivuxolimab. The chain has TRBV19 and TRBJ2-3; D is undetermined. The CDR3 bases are TGTGCCAGTAGTATCCAAGGCGTTACGCAGTATTTT. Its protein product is CASSIQGVTQYF.